This T cell receptor beta chain was obtained from a study of spatial heterogeneity in lung cancer. Each CDR3 protein gets one entry after TCRdb re-called the 5' RACE reads with MiXCR. The data hold over 9,000 distinct CDR3 sequences, with 4% to 6% observed a single time. The time point is: sample taken at primary tumor resection. V lost 2 bases to trimming and J lost 8 bases, with 12 bases between them. CDR1 is GTSNPN, CDR2 SVGIG, per germline (reference sequence). The CDR3 extends over 12 amino acids. This clonotype is labeled as medium-sized. The antigen remains undetermined. Overall study results and limits: How many expanded intratumoral alpha and beta TCRs were present tracked the tumor mutation count, which was a count of nonsynonymous mutations.

The specimen comprised lung tumor tissue, sampled at surgery. V is TRBV30 and J is TRBJ1-2; no clear D gene. The TCR was taken from a female donor with early-stage non-small cell lung cancer. The CDR3 coding sequence is TGTGCCTGGAGTTCCCGGGGTAGAGGCTACACCTTC. Its translation is CAWSSRGRGYTF.